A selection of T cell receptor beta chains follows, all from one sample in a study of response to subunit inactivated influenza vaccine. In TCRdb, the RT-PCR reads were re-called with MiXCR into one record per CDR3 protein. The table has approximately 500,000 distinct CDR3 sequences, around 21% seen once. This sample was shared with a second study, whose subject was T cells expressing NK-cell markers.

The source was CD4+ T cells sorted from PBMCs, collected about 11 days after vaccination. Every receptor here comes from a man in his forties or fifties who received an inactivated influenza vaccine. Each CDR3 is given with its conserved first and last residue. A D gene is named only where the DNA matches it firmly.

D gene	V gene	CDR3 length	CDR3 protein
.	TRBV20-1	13	CSTNRGLTDTQYF
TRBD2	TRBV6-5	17	CASSSGGSGGLSNTQYF
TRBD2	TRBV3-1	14	CASSQLSGGGELFF
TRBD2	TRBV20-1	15	CSASDRGGPGDTQYF
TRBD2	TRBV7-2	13	CATDGVGGSREYF
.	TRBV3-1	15	CASSQEGDTNSPLHF
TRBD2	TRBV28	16	CASRQLAGERYNEQFF
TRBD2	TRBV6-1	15	CASRRLAGGQSEQFF
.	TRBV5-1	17	CASSWGSGTHRGYGYTF
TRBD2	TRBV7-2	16	CASSPRTSRVGNEQFF
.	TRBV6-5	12	CASSNFGQPQHF
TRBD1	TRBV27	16	CASSPSTGVRVQPQHF
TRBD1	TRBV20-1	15	CSASSDRANTGELFF
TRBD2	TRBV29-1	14	CSVASGYRVYEQYF
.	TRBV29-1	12	CSVASLADTQYF
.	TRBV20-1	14	CSARDAGRVYGYTF
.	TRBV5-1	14	CASSLTGRDSPLHF
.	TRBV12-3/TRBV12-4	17	CASSLAGPEARTGELFF
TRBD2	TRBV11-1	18	CASSRLRGTSGTSGELFF
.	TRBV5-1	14	CASSLGSSAYGYTF
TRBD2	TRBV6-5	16	CASSYGGSLRTDTQYF
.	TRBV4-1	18	CASSQEGVPWATNEKLFF
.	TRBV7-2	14	CASSLITSRETQYF
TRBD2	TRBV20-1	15	CSALSGTSGHNEQFF
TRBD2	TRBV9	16	CASSIVAGGTYNEQFF
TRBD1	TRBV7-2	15	CASSFWTGVGETQYF
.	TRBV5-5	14	CASRKGYSNQPQHF
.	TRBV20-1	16	CSAKGVRSLAKNIQYF
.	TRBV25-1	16	CASEEGGRASYNEQFF
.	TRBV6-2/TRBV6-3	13	CASTRGGYNEQFF
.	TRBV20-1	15	CSASPGTLLNQPQHF
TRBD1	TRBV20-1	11	CSARGRSEQFF
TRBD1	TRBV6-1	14	CASSRDRSTDTQYF
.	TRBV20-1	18	CSARGTPGRAPLDNEQFF
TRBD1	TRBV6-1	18	CASSVKGQPRIYPYEQYF
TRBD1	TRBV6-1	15	CASRRRGQGTGELFF
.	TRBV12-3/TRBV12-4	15	CASSHRGTFSYEQYF
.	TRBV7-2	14	CASRPGPGDTEAFF
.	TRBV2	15	CASSEHGVYTDTQYF
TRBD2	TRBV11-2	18	CASSSRGLAGGETGELFF
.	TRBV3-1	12	CASSQVSKTQYF
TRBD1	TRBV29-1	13	CSVGGQGWNEQFF
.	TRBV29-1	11	CLSGPNTEAFF
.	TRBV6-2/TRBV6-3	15	CASSQVTFNTDTQYF
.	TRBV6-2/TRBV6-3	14	CASSPGLASGTQYF
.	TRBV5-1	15	CASSLEWSGSSPLHF
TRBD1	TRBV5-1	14	CASSPVTGEHEQYF
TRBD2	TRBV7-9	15	CASSRPSGRANEQFF
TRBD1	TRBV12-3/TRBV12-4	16	CASSQNRGQYNQPQHF
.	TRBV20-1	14	CSARRSSSIYEQFF
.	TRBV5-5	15	CASSFSDAGANVLTF
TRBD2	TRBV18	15	CASSLGTSGRGEQYF
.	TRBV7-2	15	CASSLRGRDSVTQYF
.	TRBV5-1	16	CASSPRGDPFTGELFF
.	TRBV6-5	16	CASSYNLAGDYNEQFF
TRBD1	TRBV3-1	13	CASSQGQGYEQFF
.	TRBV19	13	CASSKRETGELFF
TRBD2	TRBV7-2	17	CASRRTSGGAVTDTQYF
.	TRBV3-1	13	CASTGTPGNEQFF